This T cell receptor (beta chain) was identified in a study of T cell responses to AZD1222 COVID-19 vaccine. CDR3 size: 17 residues. In germline, CDR1 is SGHDN, CDR2 FVKESK. Trimming cost V 0 bases and J 3 bases; bases outside gene matches: 9. The method was immunoSEQ multiplex PCR; TCRdb's version includes in-frame clones alone and lacks a portion of them. The sample consists of roughly 100,000 clones, more than 85% of them appearing once. The sequence was collected from an adult in good health. The sample here was peripheral blood, taken on day 0 of AZD1222 vaccination. This chain joins TRBV14 and TRBJ2-3; 7 nucleotides agree with TRBD2. The CDR3 DNA is TGTGCCAGCAGCCAAGATAGGTTTGGCGGGAGAACAGATACGCAGTATTTT. Protein sequence: CASSQDRFGGRTDTQYF.